This T cell receptor beta chain appears in the sequencing data of a study of OX40 agonist ivuxolimab in advanced cancers. Data came from immunoSEQ multiplex PCR; TCRdb stores just in-frame clones and leaves some out. In the table there are 72,000 or so clones, around 87% of which are singletons. CDR1 ENHRY and CDR2 SYGVKD come from the germline V gene. Trimming took off 1 base at V and 4 bases at J, with 10 bases between the two ends. The CDR3 is 15 residues long. The sequence was obtained from an adult with an advanced solid tumor such as melanoma, head and neck, liver or kidney cancer. The sample in question was CD4+ or CD8+ T cells sorted from blood, obtained in a trial of the OX40 agonist ivuxolimab. This chain joins TRBV10-3 and TRBJ2-2; a possible D gene is TRBD2 (5 bases). CDR3 loop: CAISEFGLSTGELFF. The DNA for the CDR3 is TGTGCCATCAGTGAGTTTGGACTGTCCACCGGGGAGCTGTTTTTT.